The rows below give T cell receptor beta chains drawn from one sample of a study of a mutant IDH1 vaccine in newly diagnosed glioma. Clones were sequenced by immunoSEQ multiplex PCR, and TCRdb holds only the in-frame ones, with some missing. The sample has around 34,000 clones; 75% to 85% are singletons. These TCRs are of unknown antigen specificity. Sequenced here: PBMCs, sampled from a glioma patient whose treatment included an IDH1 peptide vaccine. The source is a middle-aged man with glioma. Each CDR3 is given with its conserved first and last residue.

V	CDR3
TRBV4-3	CASSRAWGDGNQPQHF
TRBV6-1	CASRLGVNTEAFF
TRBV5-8	CASSFNYEQYF
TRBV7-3	CASSQGGSNEKLFF
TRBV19	CASSILAVNTEAFF
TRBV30	CAWSPGGEAEAFF
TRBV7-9	CASSFPTGTRNTEAFF
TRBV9	CASSPPEDTYEQYF
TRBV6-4	CASSEGAGANVLTF
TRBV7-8	CASSLVRFAGTTSGNTIYF
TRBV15	CATSNKGGGQETQYF
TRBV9	CASSVANPGELFF
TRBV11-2	CASSLGGQTTDTQYF
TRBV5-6	CASSSEGPGADTQYF
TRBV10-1	CASRAERQGAKYEQYF
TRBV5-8	CASRFSGEAFF
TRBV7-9	CASSFTKNSPDTQYF
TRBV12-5	CASAPGWGGSEAFF
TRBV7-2	CASSSAGHIGETQYF